This TCR beta chain emerged from a study of T cells in Graves' hyperthyroidism and ophthalmopathy. This clonotype has ten or more counts. Its antigen is not identified. Study conclusions and caveats: Most clonotypes expanded in the thyroid (above 0.001) were also present in blood.

Deletions cut 0 bases from V and 8 bases from J, with 16 bases between. CDR3 size: 15 residues. Per germline, CDR1 MNHEY and CDR2 SVGAGI. TCR beta CDR3 region amplification was performed from RNA transcripts. The HTBI primer set served for first-round RT-PCR of the TCR CDR3. TCRdb processed the multiplex PCR reads anew with MiXCR; each CDR3 protein has one entry. Of more than 650,000 distinct CDR3 sequences in the sample, roughly 15% were seen once. Extraction of PBMCs used roughly 9.6 ml of fresh peripheral blood. This receptor was taken from a woman aged 18-30 years with Graves' hyperthyroidism. The rearrangement uses TRBV6-5 and TRBJ1-2, with a possible D match to TRBD1 (5 bases). Sequenced: blood. The CDR3: CASSYSSGPTWGYTF. As DNA, the CDR3 is TGTGCCAGCAGTTACTCCTCGGGGCCAACGTGGGGCTACACCTTC.